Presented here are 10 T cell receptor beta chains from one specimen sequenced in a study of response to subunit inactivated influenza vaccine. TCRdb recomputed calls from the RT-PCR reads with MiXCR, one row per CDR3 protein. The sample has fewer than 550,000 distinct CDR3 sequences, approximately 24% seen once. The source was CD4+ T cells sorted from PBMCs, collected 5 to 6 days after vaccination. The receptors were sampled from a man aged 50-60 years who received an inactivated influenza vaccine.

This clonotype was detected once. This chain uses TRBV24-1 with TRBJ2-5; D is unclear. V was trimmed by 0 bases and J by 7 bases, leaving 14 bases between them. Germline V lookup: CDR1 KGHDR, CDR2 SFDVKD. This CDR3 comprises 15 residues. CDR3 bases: TGTGCCACCAGTGATTTGCAGCTGGGGTCCGGGACCCAGTACTTC. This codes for CATSDLQLGSGTQYF.

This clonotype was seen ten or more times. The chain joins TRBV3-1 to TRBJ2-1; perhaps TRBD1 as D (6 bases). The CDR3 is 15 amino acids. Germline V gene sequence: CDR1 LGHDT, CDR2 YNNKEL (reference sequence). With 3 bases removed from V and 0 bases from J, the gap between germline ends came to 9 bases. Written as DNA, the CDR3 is TGTGCCAGCAGCCAGCGCAGGGGCTCCTACAATGAGCAGTTCTTC. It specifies CASSQRRGSYNEQFF.

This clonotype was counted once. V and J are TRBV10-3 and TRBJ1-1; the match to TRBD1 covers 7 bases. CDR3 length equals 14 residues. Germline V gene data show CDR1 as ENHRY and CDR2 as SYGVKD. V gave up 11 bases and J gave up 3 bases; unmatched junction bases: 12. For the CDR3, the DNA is TGTGCCCTATCTGCCAAGGGGGCACACACTGAAGCTTTCTTT. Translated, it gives CALSAKGAHTEAFF.

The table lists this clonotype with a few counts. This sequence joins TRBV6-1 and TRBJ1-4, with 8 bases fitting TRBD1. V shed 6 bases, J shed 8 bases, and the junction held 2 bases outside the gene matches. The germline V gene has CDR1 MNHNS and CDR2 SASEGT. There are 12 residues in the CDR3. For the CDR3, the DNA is TGTGCCAGCAGCGCAGGGGGCGAAAAACTGTTTTTT. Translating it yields CASSAGGEKLFF.

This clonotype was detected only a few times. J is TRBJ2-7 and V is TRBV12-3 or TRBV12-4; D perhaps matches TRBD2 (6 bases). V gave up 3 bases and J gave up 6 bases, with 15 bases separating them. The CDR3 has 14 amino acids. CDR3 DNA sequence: TGTGCCAGCAGTTTGGACGGGAGTAGTGCCGAGCAGTACTTC. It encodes CASSLDGSSAEQYF.

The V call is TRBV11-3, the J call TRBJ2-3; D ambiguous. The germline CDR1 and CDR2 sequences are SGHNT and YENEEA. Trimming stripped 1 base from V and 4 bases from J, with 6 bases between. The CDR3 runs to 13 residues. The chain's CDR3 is CASSLGPSDTQYF. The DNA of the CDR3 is TGTGCCAGCAGCTTAGGACCGTCAGATACGCAGTATTTT.

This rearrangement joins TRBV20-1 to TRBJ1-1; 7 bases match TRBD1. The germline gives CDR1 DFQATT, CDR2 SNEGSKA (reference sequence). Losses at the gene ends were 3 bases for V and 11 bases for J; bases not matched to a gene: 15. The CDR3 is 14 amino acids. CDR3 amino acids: CSASFLQGRFSAFF. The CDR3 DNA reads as TGCAGTGCTAGTTTTCTACAGGGGAGGTTTTCGGCTTTCTTT.

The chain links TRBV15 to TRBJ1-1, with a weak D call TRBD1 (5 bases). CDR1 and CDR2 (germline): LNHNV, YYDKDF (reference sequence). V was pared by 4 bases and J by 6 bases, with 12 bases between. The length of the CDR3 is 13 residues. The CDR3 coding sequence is TGTGCCACCAGCAAGGCAGGGATCGCTGAAGCTTTCTTT. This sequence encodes CATSKAGIAEAFF.

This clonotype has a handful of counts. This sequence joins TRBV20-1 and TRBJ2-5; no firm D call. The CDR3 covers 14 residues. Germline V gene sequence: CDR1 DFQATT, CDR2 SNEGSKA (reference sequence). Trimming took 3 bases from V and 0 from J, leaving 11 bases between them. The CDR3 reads CSASWSVDQETQYF. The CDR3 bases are TGCAGTGCTAGCTGGTCGGTCGACCAAGAGACCCAGTACTTC.

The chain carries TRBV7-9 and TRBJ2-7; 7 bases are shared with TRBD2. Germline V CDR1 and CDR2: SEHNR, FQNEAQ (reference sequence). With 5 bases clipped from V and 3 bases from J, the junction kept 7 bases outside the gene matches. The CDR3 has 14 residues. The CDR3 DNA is TGTGCCAGCAGCCCCGGACTAGGAAACTACGAGCAGTACTTC. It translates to CASSPGLGNYEQYF.